The clone carrying this T cell receptor beta chain was detected ten times or more. Its target is not known. Amplification of TCR beta CDR3 regions was performed using RNA transcripts as template. The HTBI set primed first-round TCR CDR3 RT-PCR. TCRdb re-called the multiplex PCR reads through MiXCR, storing one row per CDR3 protein. The table includes some 700,000 distinct CDR3 sequences, around a sixth detected once. This specimen belongs to a study of T cells in Graves' hyperthyroidism and ophthalmopathy. Findings and caveats of the study: The model predicted ophthalmopathy a median about 6.6 months before onset.

V shed 2 bases and J shed 1 base, with 11 bases lying between them. The CDR3 contains 15 residues. Germline V gene sequence: CDR1 KGHSH, CDR2 LQKENI. Absence of ophthalmopathy progression within 18 months defined stable Graves' hyperthyroidism. PBMCs were derived from 7.5 to 10 ml fresh peripheral blood. The source material was blood. The V gene is TRBV18, the J gene TRBJ1-1; no definite D call. The sequence came from a man aged 50-59 years with Graves' hyperthyroidism. CDR3 DNA sequence: TGTGCCAGCTCACCAAACAAGGACGGGAACACTGAAGCTTTCTTT. Protein sequence: CASSPNKDGNTEAFF.